A single sample is the source of the 23 T cell receptor beta chains below, sequenced in a study. TCRdb used MiXCR to reprocess the RT-PCR reads, holding one entry per CDR3 protein. The profile covers about 680,000 distinct CDR3 sequences, with 11% to 15% appearing a single time and 3.6% taken by the ten largest. Material for sequencing was memory CD4+ T cells from blood. The receptors were sampled from a female donor in good health, serving as a healthy control.

V usage is TRBV2 and J usage is TRBJ1-1, with D hard to call. V was cut by 6 bases and J by 1 base, with 15 bases left in between. CDR3 size: 15 residues. Germline loops: CDR1 SNHLY, CDR2 FYNNEI. The DNA of the CDR3 is TGTGCCAGCAGATATGGGTTACTTGAGAACACTGAAGCTTTCTTT. This sequence encodes CASRYGLLENTEAFF.

The gene calls are TRBV6-5 and TRBJ2-4, with D maybe TRBD1 (5 bases). V was shortened by 2 bases and J by 0 bases, with 20 bases between the two germline ends. The CDR3 is 19 residues long. Germline-derived CDR1 and CDR2 are MNHEY and SVGAGI. The DNA of the CDR3 is TGTGCCAGCAGTTACAGACAAGCAGACAGATTGGTAGCCAAAAACATTCAGTACTTC. Its translation is CASSYRQADRLVAKNIQYF.

This clonotype was found a few times. V and J are TRBV19 and TRBJ2-7; D possibly matches TRBD1 or TRBD2 (5 bases each). CDR1 is LNHDA, CDR2 SQIVND, per germline (reference sequence). CDR3 size: 13 residues. Trimming removed 3 bases at V and 5 bases at J, with 11 bases between. The CDR3 protein is CASSMKGTNEQYF. DNA of the CDR3: TGTGCCAGTAGTATGAAGGGGACCAACGAGCAGTACTTC.

The rearrangement links TRBV7-6 to TRBJ2-7; D gene uncertain. The CDR3 spans 15 residues. The V end was cut by 4 bases, the J end by 0 bases, with 13 bases between. CDR1 SGHVS and CDR2 FNYEAQ come from the germline V gene. Written as DNA, the CDR3 is TGTGCCAGCAGCTCAACCCCGACGGACTCCTACGAGCAGTACTTC. The encoded protein is CASSSTPTDSYEQYF.

This clonotype was recorded many times. V usage is TRBV29-1 and J usage is TRBJ2-6, with D unclear. This CDR3 has 15 residues. Per germline, CDR1 SQVTM and CDR2 ANQGSEA. V lost 3 bases to trimming and J lost 4 bases, with 13 bases between them. The CDR3 loop is CSVEATSPGANVLTF. CDR3 nucleotides: TGCAGCGTTGAGGCGACTTCCCCCGGGGCCAACGTCCTGACTTTC.

This clonotype appeared many times. The V gene is TRBV27, the J gene TRBJ2-3, with 7 bases lining up with TRBD1. J was trimmed by 4 bases and V by 8 bases; bases with no gene match: 9. This CDR3 contains 14 residues. Germline V gives CDR1 MNHEY, CDR2 SMNVEV (reference sequence). CDR3 DNA sequence: TGTGCCAGCGGTTCGAAGGGGGCAGCAGATACGCAGTATTTT. Encoded protein: CASGSKGAADTQYF.

This chain links TRBV28 with TRBJ2-7; D may match TRBD1 or TRBD2 (5 bases each). Germline V gene sequence: CDR1 MDHEN, CDR2 SYDVKM. The CDR3 has 14 amino acids. V shed 5 bases and J shed 2 bases, with 13 bases lying between them. The CDR3 here is CASSPWDPTYEQYF. In DNA, the CDR3 is TGTGCCAGCAGTCCCTGGGACCCAACCTACGAGCAGTACTTC.

This clonotype was seen at least ten times. The gene calls are TRBV29-1 and TRBJ2-7, with a weak D call TRBD1 (5 bases). V dropped 7 bases and J dropped 2 bases, with 18 bases sitting between them. Germline CDR1 is SQVTM and CDR2 is ANQGSEA. The CDR3 sequence is 14 residues long. DNA of the CDR3: TGCAGCGCCCTGACAGCTCAGAACCCCTACGAGCAGTACTTC. Residues: CSALTAQNPYEQYF.

This chain links TRBV5-1 with TRBJ2-5, with TRBD2 matching 7 bases. CDR1 is SGHRS and CDR2 is YFSETQ in the germline V gene. After removal of 4 bases from V and 0 bases from J, the junction contained 6 bases not matched to a gene. The CDR3 runs 15 residues. The CDR3 region is CASSLAGEHQETQYF. Written as DNA, the CDR3 is TGCGCCAGCAGCCTGGCGGGAGAACACCAAGAGACCCAGTACTTC.

This clonotype was counted ten times or more. J is TRBJ2-1 and V is TRBV7-6; D not certain. V lost 5 bases to trimming and J lost 4 bases, with 15 bases between them. Germline values: CDR1 SGHVS, CDR2 FNYEAQ. The CDR3 consists of 15 residues. In DNA form, the CDR3 reads TGTGCCAGCAGCCGGTCGCGAAACTCTTACAATGAGCAGTTCTTC. It encodes CASSRSRNSYNEQFF.

A few counts support this clonotype. V is TRBV29-1 and J is TRBJ2-3; 8 bases align to TRBD2. CDR3 size: 13 residues. Germline CDR1 reads SQVTM; CDR2 reads ANQGSEA. J gave up 4 bases and V 5 bases, and 5 bases lay outside the gene matches. CDR3 residues: CSVQRELADTQYF. CDR3 coding DNA: TGCAGCGTTCAGCGGGAGCTGGCAGATACGCAGTATTTT.

This clonotype was seen ten or more times. V gene TRBV6-2 or TRBV6-3 combines with J gene TRBJ2-2, with D tentatively TRBD1 (6 bases). CDR3 size: 15 residues. Trimming took 5 bases from V and 7 from J, leaving 17 bases between them. CDR1 and CDR2 (germline): MNHEY, SVGEGT. The DNA for the CDR3 is TGTGCCAGCAGTACCCCAGGGGTAGGAATCGGGGAGCTGTTTTTT. Encoded protein: CASSTPGVGIGELFF.

A few counts support this clonotype. The CDR3 loop reads CASSQGLQGPRLGYTF. CDR3 coding DNA: TGCGCCAGCAGCCAAGGTTTACAGGGACCCCGCCTCGGCTACACCTTC. V usage is TRBV4-1 and J usage is TRBJ1-2; tentatively, D is TRBD1 (6 bases). V lost 1 base and J 8 bases, leaving 20 bases between the germline ends. The CDR3 length is 16 residues. The germline V gene has CDR1 MGHRA and CDR2 YSYEKL.

This clonotype was detected many times. This rearrangement joins TRBV5-6 to TRBJ1-1; 10 bases are a match to TRBD1. CDR1 and CDR2 (germline): SGHDT, YYEEEE. The V gene end was trimmed by 4 bases and the J gene end by 6 bases; junction bases not matched to a gene: 6. There are 14 residues in the CDR3. The CDR3: CASSVRDRGPEAFF. CDR3 nucleotides: TGTGCCAGCAGCGTCAGGGACAGGGGCCCTGAAGCTTTCTTT.

The rearrangement joins TRBV5-1 to TRBJ2-4; no reliable D call. Germline V gives CDR1 SGHRS, CDR2 YFSETQ. This CDR3 comprises 14 residues. The V end was cut by 4 bases, the J end by 0 bases, with 8 bases between. CDR3 amino acids: CASSGEEAKNIQYF. Written as DNA, the CDR3 is TGCGCCAGCAGCGGGGAAGAAGCCAAAAACATTCAGTACTTC.

This clonotype came up once. The chain links TRBV20-1 to TRBJ1-3; D call uncertain. The CDR3 runs 14 residues. The germline V and J ends were trimmed by 1 base and 4 bases, with 11 bases remaining between them. Germline V gives CDR1 DFQATT, CDR2 SNEGSKA (reference sequence). CDR3 sequence: CSARASGPGNTIYF. The CDR3 bases are TGCAGTGCTAGAGCATCCGGCCCAGGAAACACCATATATTTT.

The rearrangement links TRBV5-1 to TRBJ2-1, with D possibly matching TRBD1 (6 bases). The V end was cut by 2 bases, the J end by 5 bases, with 14 bases between. The CDR3 is made up of 15 amino acids. The germline V gene has CDR1 SGHRS and CDR2 YFSETQ. CDR3 amino acids: CASSFLQGNNNEQFF. The CDR3 DNA reads TGCGCCAGCAGCTTTTTACAGGGTAACAACAATGAGCAGTTCTTC.

This clonotype has only a few counts. This rearrangement joins TRBV28 to TRBJ1-6; D ambiguous. In germline, CDR1 is MDHEN, CDR2 SYDVKM. There are 12 residues in the CDR3. Trimming shortened V by 5 bases and J by 12 bases, and 11 bases separated the two germline ends. The CDR3 spells CASSTALEPLHF. For the CDR3, the DNA is TGTGCCAGCAGTACCGCCTTGGAACCCCTCCACTTT.

The genes are TRBV11-2 and TRBJ2-7; D may be TRBD1 or TRBD2 (5 bases each). The CDR3 is made up of 15 amino acids. From germline, CDR1 is SGHAT and CDR2 FQNNGV. Trimming removed 3 bases from V and 5 bases from J, with 17 bases in between. The CDR3 is CASSFHYGTVNEQYF. Here the CDR3 DNA reads TGTGCCAGCAGCTTTCATTACGGGACCGTTAACGAGCAGTACTTC.

This clonotype has only a few counts. The J gene is TRBJ2-3, the V gene TRBV20-1; no clear D. Germline CDR1 reads DFQATT; CDR2 reads SNEGSKA (reference sequence). This CDR3 comprises 11 residues. The germline V and J ends were trimmed by 8 bases and 6 bases, with 12 bases remaining between them. CDR3 nucleotides: TGCAGTACGACGCCGGCGGATACGCAGTATTTT. This gives the protein CSTTPADTQYF.

This clonotype was recorded a few times. The rearrangement links TRBV6-6 to TRBJ2-3, with 10 bases matching TRBD1. The germline V gene has CDR1 MNHNY and CDR2 SVGAGI (reference sequence). J was trimmed by 3 bases and V by 6 bases; bases with no gene match: 9. The CDR3 has 16 amino acids. The chain's CDR3 is CASRGDRGRRTDTQYF. DNA for the CDR3: TGTGCCAGCAGGGGAGACAGGGGGCGTCGGACAGATACGCAGTATTTT.

This clonotype was seen a few times. The chain recombines TRBV9 with TRBJ2-5; D might be TRBD1 (6 bases). The CDR3 loop spans 16 amino acids. Germline lookup yields CDR1 SGDLS and CDR2 YYNGEE. Trimming left V 4 bases short and J 5 bases short, with 21 bases between. The CDR3 reads CASSPRPGARGETQYF. The CDR3 region has the DNA TGTGCCAGCAGCCCGCGCCCTGGGGCTAGGGGGGAGACCCAGTACTTC.

This clonotype appeared a few times. This rearrangement joins TRBV5-1 to TRBJ1-1; D gene uncertain. V shed 4 bases and J shed 5 bases, with 18 bases lying between them. Germline V gives CDR1 SGHRS, CDR2 YFSETQ. This CDR3 comprises 15 residues. The CDR3 sequence: CASSLSDISGTEAFF. The CDR3 DNA reads TGCGCCAGCAGCCTTTCCGACATCAGCGGGACTGAAGCTTTCTTT.